This TCR beta chain was found in a study of T cells after yellow fever vaccination. Using its own MiXCR run on the 5' RACE reads, TCRdb lists one record per CDR3 protein. The table records approximately 550,000 distinct CDR3 sequences, around 21% of them present only once. This clonotype has just one count. Germline V gene sequence: CDR1 DFQATT, CDR2 SNEGSKA (reference sequence). V was shortened by 1 base and J by 2 bases, with 6 bases between the two germline ends. The CDR3 length is 12 residues. The V gene is TRBV20-1, the J gene TRBJ2-7; D unresolved. The sequence came from a man aged 30 to 45 who received the YFV17D yellow fever vaccine. The sequencing here drew on PBMCs, taken 15 days after the yellow fever booster vaccination. CDR3 region: CSARVPTYEQYF. CDR3 DNA sequence: TGCAGTGCTAGAGTCCCCACCTACGAGCAGTACTTC.